The 16 T cell receptor beta chains in this list originate from one sample, sequenced in a study of blood T cells in healthy people across ages. A second PCR, run for about 7 to 11 cycles, used a sample-barcoded 5' primer plus a J-beta primer mix. MiXCR, run by TCRdb on the 5' RACE reads, gives a single entry per CDR3 protein. The sample carries about 1 million distinct CDR3 sequences, 45% recorded once. Sequencing was carried out using blood. The receptors come from a woman aged 60-75 years in good health.

V gene TRBV27 combines with J gene TRBJ2-5; D gene uncertain. The DNA end lines up better with TRBJ2-7; the J call may be wrong. Germline CDR1 and CDR2: MNHEY and SMNVEV (reference sequence). This CDR3 contains 15 residues. Here the CDR3 DNA reads TGTGCCAGCAGTTTATCTTGGTCGGTCGGTCCCGAGCAGTACTTC. Amino acids: CASSLSWSVGPEQYF.

The chain carries TRBV7-6 and TRBJ2-7, with D tentatively TRBD2 (5 bases). The CDR3 runs to 16 residues. V lost 5 bases and J lost 7, with 24 bases in between. From germline, CDR1 is SGHVS and CDR2 FNYEAQ. This CDR3 is CASSQVVAGGQGEQYF. The CDR3, as DNA: TGTGCCAGCAGCCAAGTCGTTGCGGGCGGCCAAGGAGAGCAGTACTTC. Full variable domain (missing parts from reference TRBV7-6 and TRBJ2-7): GAGVSQSPRYKVTKRGQDVALRCDPISGHVSLYWYRQALGQGPEFLTYFNYEAQQDKSGLPNDRFSAERPEGSISTLTIQRTEQRDSAMYRCASSQVVAGGQGEQYFGPGTRLTVT.

J is TRBJ2-7 and V is TRBV4-1; no firm D call. The DNA end lines up better with TRBJ2-5; the J call may be wrong. The CDR3 length is 15 residues. Germline-derived CDR1 and CDR2 are MGHRA and YSYEKL. CDR3 nucleotides: TGCGCCAGCAGCCAAGACGTTCGGACCGGAAAGACCCAGTACTTC. It specifies CASSQDVRTGKTQYF.

The V and J genes are TRBV6-1 and TRBJ1-5; possibly TRBD1 for D (6 bases). This CDR3 has 14 residues. Deletions cut 3 bases from V and 11 bases from J, with 17 bases between. CDR1 is MNHNS and CDR2 is SASEGT in the germline V gene. The CDR3 loop reads CASSDETGRWAQHF. In DNA form, the CDR3 reads TGTGCCAGCAGTGATGAGACAGGTCGATGGGCCCAGCATTTT.

The chain combines TRBV6-6 with TRBJ2-1; 9 bases are a match to TRBD2. V lost 6 bases, J lost 9 bases, and 9 bases stayed unmatched. Germline CDR1 reads MNHNY; CDR2 reads SVGAGI (reference sequence). The CDR3 loop spans 14 amino acids. The CDR3 nucleotides read TGTGCCAGCAGCCGACTAGCGGAGTCCGGTGAGCAGTTCTTC. Translated, it gives CASSRLAESGEQFF.

The chain carries TRBV20-1 and TRBJ1-4; 8 bases fit TRBD1. There are 15 residues in the CDR3. The V gene's germline CDR1 is DFQATT and CDR2 SNEGSKA (reference sequence). After removal of 6 bases from V and 3 bases from J, the junction contained 9 bases not matched to a gene. CDR3 protein: CSASGGNAANEKLFF. The CDR3 DNA is TGCAGTGCCTCAGGGGGCAACGCGGCTAATGAAAAACTGTTTTTT.

The chain is built from TRBV28 and TRBJ2-5; D is perhaps TRBD2 (6 bases). This CDR3 region has 15 residues. CDR1 is MDHEN, CDR2 SYDVKM, per germline. Deletions cut 5 bases from V and 2 bases from J, with 15 bases between. This CDR3 reads CASSRERDLQETQYF. As DNA, the CDR3 is TGTGCCAGCAGTAGGGAGAGGGACTTACAAGAGACCCAGTACTTC.

This clonotype was picked up a small number of times. This sequence joins TRBV15 and TRBJ2-3; D gene ambiguous. The V gene's germline CDR1 is LNHNV and CDR2 YYDKDF (reference sequence). The CDR3 extends over 14 amino acids. The V gene lost 10 bases and the J gene lost 2 bases, with 16 bases spanning the gap. CDR3 region: CAISGGDTTDTQYF. CDR3 in DNA: TGTGCCATTAGTGGCGGTGATACCACAGATACGCAGTATTTT.

The J gene is TRBJ2-3, the V gene TRBV25-1, with 12 bases identical to TRBD1. The CDR3 has 17 residues. V shed 5 bases and J 6 bases; nucleotides not matched to a gene: 12. The V gene's germline CDR1 is MGHDK and CDR2 SYGVNS. The CDR3 sequence is CASSPALGQGAPDTQYF. DNA of the CDR3: TGTGCCAGCAGTCCAGCACTGGGACAGGGGGCGCCGGATACGCAGTATTTT.

This clonotype was observed a handful of times. The chain is built from TRBV20-1 and TRBJ2-7; D is unresolved. Trimming removed 3 bases at V and 12 bases at J, with 18 bases between. This CDR3 is built from 12 residues. Germline loops: CDR1 DFQATT, CDR2 SNEGSKA (reference sequence). The chain's CDR3 is CSASINDGSPYF. In DNA form, the CDR3 reads TGCAGTGCTAGTATAAACGACGGTTCTCCGTACTTC.

The chain joins TRBV5-6 to TRBJ2-1, with D perhaps assigned TRBD1 or TRBD2 (5 bases each). Germline loops: CDR1 SGHDT, CDR2 YYEEEE. The V end lost 8 bases, the J end lost 3 bases, and 12 bases lay between the germline ends. The CDR3 is made up of 13 amino acids. The CDR3 region has the DNA TGTGCCAGTAGGGGAGTTTACTACAATGAGCAGTTCTTC. It specifies CASRGVYYNEQFF.

This clonotype appeared a few times. The chain has TRBV11-2 and TRBJ2-3; D uncertain. Germline V lookup: CDR1 SGHAT, CDR2 FQNNGV. The CDR3 is made up of 16 amino acids. The ends were cut back, 0 bases at V and 1 base at J, with 11 bases in the middle. As DNA, the CDR3 is TGTGCCAGCAGCTTAGAGGCTCTTCGTGGCACAGATACGCAGTATTTT. Translating it yields CASSLEALRGTDTQYF.

The chain combines TRBV20-1 with TRBJ2-1; possibly TRBD2 for D (6 bases). V lost 0 bases and J lost 0, with 12 bases in between. Per the germline V gene, CDR1 is DFQATT and CDR2 is SNEGSKA (reference sequence). The CDR3 has 16 amino acids. In DNA form, the CDR3 reads TGCAGTGCTAGAGATGGGGGACTGAGCTCCTACAATGAGCAGTTCTTC. This sequence encodes CSARDGGLSSYNEQFF.

The V gene is TRBV10-2, the J gene TRBJ1-1; perhaps TRBD1 as D (5 bases). V lost 7 bases and J lost 0, with 9 bases in between. The germline CDR1 and CDR2 sequences are WSHSY and SAAADI. CDR3 length: 13 amino acids. This CDR3 reads CASNQGMNTEAFF. The CDR3 nucleotides are TGCGCCAGCAATCAGGGAATGAACACTGAAGCTTTCTTT.

The rearrangement joins TRBV7-9 to TRBJ2-5, with D possibly TRBD2 on 6 matching bases. Germline V lookup: CDR1 SEHNR, CDR2 FQNEAQ (reference sequence). The V end lost 2 bases, the J end lost 0 bases, and 13 bases lay between the germline ends. There are 16 residues in the CDR3. CDR3 DNA sequence: TGTGCCAGCAGCTTACCGCGGGGCCTGTACCAAGAGACCCAGTACTTC. Translation gives CASSLPRGLYQETQYF.

Only a few counts were recorded for this clonotype. V gene TRBV3-1 combines with J gene TRBJ1-2; 8 bases align to TRBD1. The CDR3 runs to 14 residues. V gave up 2 bases and J gave up 2 bases; unmatched junction bases: 1. Looked up from germline, CDR1 is LGHDT and CDR2 is YNNKEL (reference sequence). The CDR3 DNA reads as TGTGCCAGCAGCCAAACAGGGGGAAACTATGGCTACACCTTC. Translated: CASSQTGGNYGYTF.